This record covers a single T cell receptor (beta chain). Gene names follow the mouse nomenclature. The read comes to an end 4 residues before the CDR3 does, leaving the germline J gene to fill in the end. In each case, RNA was isolated and then reverse transcribed into cDNA as the sequencing template. The method was immunoSEQ multiplex PCR; TCRdb's version includes in-frame clones alone and lacks a portion of them. This repertoire lists 270,000 or so clones without singletons; 1.2% sits in the top ten. The pooled cutaneous lymph node cells were sorted using several markers (CD4, CD8alpha, NKG2D, NKG2ACE and others). The data derive from a study of CD8+ T cells in alopecia areata. Germline V gene lookup returns CDR1 MNHDT and CDR2 YYDKIL. This CDR3 spans 14 amino acids. J gave up 1 base and V 6 bases, and 3 bases lay outside the gene matches.

Sequences were obtained from CD4+ T cells sorted from a lymph node. The chain uses TRBV17 and TRBJ2-1; 7 bases are shared with TRBD1. This receptor was obtained from a C3H/HeJ mouse with alopecia areata. The mice in this strain carry MHC haplotype H2-k. CDR3 bases read: TGTGCTAGCAGGGGGACAGAAAACTATGCT. Translation gives CASRGTENYA. The full CDR3 protein reads CASRGTENYAEQFF.